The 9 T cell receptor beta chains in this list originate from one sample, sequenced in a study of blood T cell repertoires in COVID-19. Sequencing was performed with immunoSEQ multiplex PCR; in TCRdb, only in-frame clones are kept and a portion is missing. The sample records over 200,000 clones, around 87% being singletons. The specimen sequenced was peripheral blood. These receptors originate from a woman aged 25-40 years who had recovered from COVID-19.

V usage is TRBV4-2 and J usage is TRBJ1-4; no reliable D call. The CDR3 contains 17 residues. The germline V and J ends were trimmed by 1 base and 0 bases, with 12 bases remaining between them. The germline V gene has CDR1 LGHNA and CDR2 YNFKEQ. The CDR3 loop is CASSQGPWPATNEKLFF. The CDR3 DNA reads TGTGCCAGCAGCCAAGGCCCTTGGCCCGCAACTAATGAAAAACTGTTTTTT.

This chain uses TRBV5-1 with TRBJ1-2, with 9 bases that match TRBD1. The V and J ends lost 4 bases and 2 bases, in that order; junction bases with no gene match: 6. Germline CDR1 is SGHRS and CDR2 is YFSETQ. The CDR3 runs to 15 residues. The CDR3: CASSINRGQNYGYTF. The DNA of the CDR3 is TGCGCCAGCAGCATCAACAGGGGGCAGAACTATGGCTACACCTTC.

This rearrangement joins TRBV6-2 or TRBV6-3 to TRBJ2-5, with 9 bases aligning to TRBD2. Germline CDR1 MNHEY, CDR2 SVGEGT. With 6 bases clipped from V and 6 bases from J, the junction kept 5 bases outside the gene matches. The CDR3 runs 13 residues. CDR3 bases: TGTGCCAGCAGCTCGGGGACTAGCAAGACCCAGTACTTC. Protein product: CASSSGTSKTQYF.

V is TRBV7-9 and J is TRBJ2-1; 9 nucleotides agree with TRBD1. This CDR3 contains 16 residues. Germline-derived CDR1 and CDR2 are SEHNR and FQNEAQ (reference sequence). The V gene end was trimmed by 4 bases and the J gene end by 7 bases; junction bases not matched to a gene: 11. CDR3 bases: TGTGCCAGCAGCTCGACGGACAGGGGCGCGGGTAATGAGCAGTTCTTC. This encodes CASSSTDRGAGNEQFF.

The CDR3 DNA sequence: TGTGCCAGCTCTACATTGGGGAAGGGGGGGCCCGAGCAGTACTTC. Translated, it gives CASSTLGKGGPEQYF. This chain uses TRBV7-6 with TRBJ2-7; D is possibly TRBD2 (7 bases). Germline V gene lookup returns CDR1 SGHVS and CDR2 FNYEAQ. The CDR3 contains 15 residues. Trimming shortened V by 8 bases and J by 6 bases, and 23 bases separated the two germline ends.

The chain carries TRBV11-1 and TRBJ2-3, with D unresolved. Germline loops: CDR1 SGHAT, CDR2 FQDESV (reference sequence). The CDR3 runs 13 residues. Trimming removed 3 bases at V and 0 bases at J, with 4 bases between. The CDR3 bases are TGTGCCAGCAGCTTGGGCAGCACAGATACGCAGTATTTT. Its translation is CASSLGSTDTQYF.

The CDR3 region is CASSHSTGVNTEAFF. The CDR3 nucleotides read TGCGCCAGCAGCCACTCGACAGGGGTGAACACTGAAGCTTTCTTT. This sequence joins TRBV4-1 and TRBJ1-1; 8 bases line up with TRBD1. This CDR3 is 15 amino acids long. Germline V gives CDR1 MGHRA, CDR2 YSYEKL. The V segment lost 3 bases and the J segment 0 bases; nucleotides outside the gene matches: 3.

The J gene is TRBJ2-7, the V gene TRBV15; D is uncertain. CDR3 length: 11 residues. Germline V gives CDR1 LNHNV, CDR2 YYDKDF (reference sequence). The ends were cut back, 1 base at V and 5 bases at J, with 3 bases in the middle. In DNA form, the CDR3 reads TGTGCCACCAGCAGAGCGGACGAGCAGTACTTC. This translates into CATSRADEQYF. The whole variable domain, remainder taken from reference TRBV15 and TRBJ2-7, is DAMVIQNPRYQVTQFGKPVTLSCSQTLNHNVMYWYQQKSSQAPKLLFHYYDKDFNNEADTPDNFQSRRPNTSFCFLDIRSPGLGDTAMYLCATSRADEQYFGPGTRLTVT.

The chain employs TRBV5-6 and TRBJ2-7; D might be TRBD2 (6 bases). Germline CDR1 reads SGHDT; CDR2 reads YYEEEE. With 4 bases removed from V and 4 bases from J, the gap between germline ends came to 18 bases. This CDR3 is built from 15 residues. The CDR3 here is CASSTWDSALYEQYF. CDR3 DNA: TGTGCCAGCAGCACCTGGGACTCGGCCCTGTACGAGCAGTACTTC.